This T cell receptor (beta chain) was captured by sequencing in a study of blood T cell repertoires in COVID-19. Source study methods: Counts of nucleated cells, estimated from reference gene primer amplification, were obtained. This table comes from immunoSEQ multiplex PCR, and its TCRdb copy is limited to in-frame clones, with some not included. Clone size and the V and J calls come from that table; the DNA yielded D and trimming. The sample yields 70,000 or so clones, around 74% seen once. The V gene's germline CDR1 is SGHRS and CDR2 YFSETQ. V was trimmed by 0 bases and J by 6 bases, leaving 9 bases between them. The CDR3 covers 14 residues.

V gene TRBV5-1 combines with J gene TRBJ1-4, with D perhaps TRBD1 (6 bases). The clonotype originates from a man between 65 and 79 years old with acute or convalescent COVID-19. Sequenced material: peripheral blood. The CDR3, as DNA: TGCGCCAGCAGCTTGGACAGGGCCCATGAAAAACTGTTTTTT. It translates to CASSLDRAHEKLFF.